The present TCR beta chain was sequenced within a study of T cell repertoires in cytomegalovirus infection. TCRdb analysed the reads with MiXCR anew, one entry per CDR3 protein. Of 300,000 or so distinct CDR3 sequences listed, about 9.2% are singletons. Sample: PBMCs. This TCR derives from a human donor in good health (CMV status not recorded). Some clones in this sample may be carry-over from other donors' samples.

In nucleotides, the CDR3 is TGCAGCGTTGAAGTGGGCACTGCCTATGGCTACACCTTC. Protein sequence: CSVEVGTAYGYTF. The J gene is TRBJ1-2, the V gene TRBV29-1; D gene ambiguous. Trimming cost V 1 base and J 4 bases, with 10 bases left between them. The CDR3 length is 13 residues. Germline lookup yields CDR1 SQVTM and CDR2 ANQGSEA.